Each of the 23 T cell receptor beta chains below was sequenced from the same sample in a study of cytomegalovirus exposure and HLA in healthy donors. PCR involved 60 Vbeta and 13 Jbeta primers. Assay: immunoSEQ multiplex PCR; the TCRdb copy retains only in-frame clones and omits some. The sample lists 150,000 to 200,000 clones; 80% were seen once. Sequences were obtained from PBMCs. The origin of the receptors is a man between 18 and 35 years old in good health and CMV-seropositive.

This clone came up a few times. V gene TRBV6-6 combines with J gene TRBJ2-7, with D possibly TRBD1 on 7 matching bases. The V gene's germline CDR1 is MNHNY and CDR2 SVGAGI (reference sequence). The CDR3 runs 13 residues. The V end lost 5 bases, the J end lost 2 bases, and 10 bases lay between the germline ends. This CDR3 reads CASSRGTAYEQYF. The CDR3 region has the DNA TGTGCCAGCAGTCGCGGGACAGCCTACGAGCAGTACTTC.

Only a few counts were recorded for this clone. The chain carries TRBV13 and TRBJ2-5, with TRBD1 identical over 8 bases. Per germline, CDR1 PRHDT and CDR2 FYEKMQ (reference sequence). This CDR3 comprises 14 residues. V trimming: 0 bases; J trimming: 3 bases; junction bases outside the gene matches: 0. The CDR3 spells CASSLGQGEETQYF. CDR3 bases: TGTGCCAGCAGCTTAGGACAGGGGGAAGAGACCCAGTACTTC.

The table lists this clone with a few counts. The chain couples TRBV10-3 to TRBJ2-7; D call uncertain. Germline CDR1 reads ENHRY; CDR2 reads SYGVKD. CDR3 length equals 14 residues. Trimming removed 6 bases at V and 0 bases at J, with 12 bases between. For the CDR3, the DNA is TGTGCCATCAGAGCCGACACCTCCTCCTACGAGCAGTACTTC. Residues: CAIRADTSSYEQYF.

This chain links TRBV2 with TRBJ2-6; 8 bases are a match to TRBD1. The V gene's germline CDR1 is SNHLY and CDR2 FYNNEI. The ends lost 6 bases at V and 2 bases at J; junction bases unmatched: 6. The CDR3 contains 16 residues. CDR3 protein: CASRRSQGAGANVLTF. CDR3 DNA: TGTGCCAGCAGAAGATCACAGGGGGCTGGGGCCAACGTCCTGACTTTC.

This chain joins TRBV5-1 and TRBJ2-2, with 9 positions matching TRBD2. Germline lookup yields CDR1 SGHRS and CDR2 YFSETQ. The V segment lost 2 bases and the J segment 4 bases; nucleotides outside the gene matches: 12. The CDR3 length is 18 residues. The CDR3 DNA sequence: TGCGCCAGCAGCTTTGGTTCGCAGCGGGGGGTTGGCACCGGGGAGCTGTTTTTT. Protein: CASSFGSQRGVGTGELFF.

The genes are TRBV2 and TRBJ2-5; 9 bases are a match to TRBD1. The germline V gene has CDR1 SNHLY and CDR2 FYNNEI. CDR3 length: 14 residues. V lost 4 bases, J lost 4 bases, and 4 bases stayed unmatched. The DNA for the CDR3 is TGTGCCAGCAGTGGACAGGGGGTCCGAGAGACCCAGTACTTC. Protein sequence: CASSGQGVRETQYF.

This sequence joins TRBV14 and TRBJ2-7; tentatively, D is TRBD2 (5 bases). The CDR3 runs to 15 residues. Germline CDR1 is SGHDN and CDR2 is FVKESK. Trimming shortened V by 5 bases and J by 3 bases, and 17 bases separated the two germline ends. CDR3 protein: CASSSSPLSLYEQYF. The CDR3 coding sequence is TGTGCCAGCAGCTCTAGCCCACTCAGCCTCTACGAGCAGTACTTC. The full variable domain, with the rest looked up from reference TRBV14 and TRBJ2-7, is EAGVTQFPSHSVIEKGQTVTLRCDPISGHDNLYWYRRVMGKEIKFLLHFVKESKQDESGMPNNRFLAERTGGTYSTLKVQPAELEDSGVYFCASSSSPLSLYEQYFGPGTRLTVT.

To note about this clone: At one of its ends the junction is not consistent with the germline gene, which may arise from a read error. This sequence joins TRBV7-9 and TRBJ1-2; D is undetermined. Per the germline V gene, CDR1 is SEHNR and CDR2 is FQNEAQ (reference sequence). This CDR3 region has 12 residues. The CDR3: CSSSLAENGYTF. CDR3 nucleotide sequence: TGTTCCAGCAGCTTGGCAGAAAATGGCTACACCTTC. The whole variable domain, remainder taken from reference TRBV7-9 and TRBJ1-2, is DTGVSQNPRHKITKRGQNVTFRCDPISEHNRLYWYRQTLGQGPEFLTYFQNEAQLEKSRLLSDRFSAERPKGSFSTLEIQRTEQGDSAMYLCSSSLAENGYTFGSGTRLTVV.

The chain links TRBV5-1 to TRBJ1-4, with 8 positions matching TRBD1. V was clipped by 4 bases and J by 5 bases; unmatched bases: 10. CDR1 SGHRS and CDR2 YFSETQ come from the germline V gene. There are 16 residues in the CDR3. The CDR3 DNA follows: TGCGCCAGCAGCGAAGGACAGGGCGGAGGGAATGAAAAACTGTTTTTT. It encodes CASSEGQGGGNEKLFF.

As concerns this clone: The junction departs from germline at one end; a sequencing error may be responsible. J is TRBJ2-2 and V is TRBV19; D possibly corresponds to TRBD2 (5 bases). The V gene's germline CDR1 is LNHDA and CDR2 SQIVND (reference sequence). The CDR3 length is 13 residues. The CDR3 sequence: CASSIENPGELLF. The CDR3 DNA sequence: TGTGCCAGTAGTATAGAAAATCCCGGGGAGCTGCTTTTT.

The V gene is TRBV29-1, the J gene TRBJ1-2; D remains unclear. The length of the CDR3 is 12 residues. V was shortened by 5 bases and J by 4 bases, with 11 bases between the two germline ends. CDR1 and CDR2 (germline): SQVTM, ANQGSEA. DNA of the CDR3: TGCAGCGTTCGTGAGTCGGGCTATGGCTACACCTTC. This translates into CSVRESGYGYTF.

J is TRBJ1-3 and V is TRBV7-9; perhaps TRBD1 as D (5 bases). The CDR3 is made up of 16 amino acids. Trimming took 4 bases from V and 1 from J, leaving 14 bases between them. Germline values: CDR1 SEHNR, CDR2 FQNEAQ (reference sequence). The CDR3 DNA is TGTGCCAGCAGCTCGACAGTAACCAGGTCTGGAAACACCATATATTTT. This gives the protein CASSSTVTRSGNTIYF.

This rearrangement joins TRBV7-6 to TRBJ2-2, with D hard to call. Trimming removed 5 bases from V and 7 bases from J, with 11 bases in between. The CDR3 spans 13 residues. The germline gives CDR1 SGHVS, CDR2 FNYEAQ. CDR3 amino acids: CASSPMRGGELFF. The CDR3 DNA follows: TGTGCCAGCAGCCCCATGAGAGGCGGGGAGCTGTTTTTT. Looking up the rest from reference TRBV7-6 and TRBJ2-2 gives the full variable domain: GAGVSQSPRYKVTKRGQDVALRCDPISGHVSLYWYRQALGQGPEFLTYFNYEAQQDKSGLPNDRFSAERPEGSISTLTIQRTEQRDSAMYRCASSPMRGGELFFGEGSRLTVL.

CDR3 protein: CASSITTDTTGYTF. The CDR3, as DNA: TGTGCCAGTAGTATAACCACAGACACCACTGGCTACACCTTC. The genes are TRBV19 and TRBJ1-2; no clear D. Germline CDR1 and CDR2: LNHDA and SQIVND (reference sequence). CDR3 length: 14 residues. Trimming removed 2 bases from V and 7 bases from J, with 14 bases in between.

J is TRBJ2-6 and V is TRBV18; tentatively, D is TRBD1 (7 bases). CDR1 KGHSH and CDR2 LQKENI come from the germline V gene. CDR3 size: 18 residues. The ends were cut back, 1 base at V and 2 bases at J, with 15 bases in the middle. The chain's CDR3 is CASSPRFPGGPGANVLTF. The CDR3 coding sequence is TGTGCCAGCTCACCACGCTTCCCAGGGGGGCCTGGGGCCAACGTCCTGACTTTC. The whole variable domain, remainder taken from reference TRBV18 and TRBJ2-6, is NAGVMQNPRHLVRRRGQEARLRCSPMKGHSHVYWYRQLPEEGLKFMVYLQKENIIDESGMPKERFSAEFPKEGPSILRIQQVVRGDSAAYFCASSPRFPGGPGANVLTFGAGSRLTVL.

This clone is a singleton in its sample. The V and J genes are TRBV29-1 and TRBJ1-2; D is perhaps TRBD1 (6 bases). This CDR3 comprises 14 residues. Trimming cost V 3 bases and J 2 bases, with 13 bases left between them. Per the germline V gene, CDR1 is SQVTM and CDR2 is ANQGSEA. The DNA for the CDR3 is TGCAGCGTTGAGCTTGATACAGGGAACTATGGCTACACCTTC. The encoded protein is CSVELDTGNYGYTF.

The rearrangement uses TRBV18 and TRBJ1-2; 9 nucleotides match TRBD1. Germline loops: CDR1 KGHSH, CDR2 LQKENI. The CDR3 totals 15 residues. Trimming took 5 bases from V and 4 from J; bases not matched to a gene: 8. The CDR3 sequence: CASSTGTGRSYGYTF. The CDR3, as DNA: TGTGCCAGCTCAACCGGGACAGGGAGATCCTATGGCTACACCTTC.

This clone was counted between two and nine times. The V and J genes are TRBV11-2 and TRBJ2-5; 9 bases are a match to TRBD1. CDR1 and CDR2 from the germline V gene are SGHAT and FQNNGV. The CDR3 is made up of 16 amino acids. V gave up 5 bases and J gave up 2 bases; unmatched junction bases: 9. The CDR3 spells CASSGMTGGRQETQYF. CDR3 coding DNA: TGTGCCAGCAGCGGGATGACAGGGGGGCGGCAAGAGACCCAGTACTTC.

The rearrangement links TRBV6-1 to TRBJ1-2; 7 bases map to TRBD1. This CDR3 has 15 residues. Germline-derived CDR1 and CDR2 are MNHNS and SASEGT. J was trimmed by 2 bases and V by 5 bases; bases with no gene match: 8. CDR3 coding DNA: TGTGCCAGCAGTATGGGACAGCCCCAGAACTATGGCTACACCTTC. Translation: CASSMGQPQNYGYTF.

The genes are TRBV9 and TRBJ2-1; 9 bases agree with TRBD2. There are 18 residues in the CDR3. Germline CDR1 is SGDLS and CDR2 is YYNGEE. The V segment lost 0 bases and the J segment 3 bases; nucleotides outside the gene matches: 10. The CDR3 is CASSVGPGGGRDYNEQFF. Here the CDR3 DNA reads TGTGCCAGCAGCGTAGGGCCTGGGGGCGGGAGGGACTACAATGAGCAGTTCTTC.

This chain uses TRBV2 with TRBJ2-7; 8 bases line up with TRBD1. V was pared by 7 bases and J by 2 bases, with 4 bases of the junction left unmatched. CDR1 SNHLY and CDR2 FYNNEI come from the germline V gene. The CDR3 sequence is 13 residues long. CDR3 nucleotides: TGTGCCAGCACCCAACAGGGGGCCTACGAGCAGTACTTC. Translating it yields CASTQQGAYEQYF. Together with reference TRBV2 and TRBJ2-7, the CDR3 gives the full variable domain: EPEVTQTPSHQVTQMGQEVILRCVPISNHLYFYWYRQILGQKVEFLVSFYNNEISEKSEIFDDQFSVERPDGSNFTLKIRSTKLEDSAMYFCASTQQGAYEQYFGPGTRLTVT.

The CDR3 nucleotides are TGTGCCAGCAGCCAACGTCTCGGAGGTGATTCTAGCACAGATACGCAGTATTTT. This gives the protein CASSQRLGGDSSTDTQYF. The chain uses TRBV14 and TRBJ2-3; the D gene is possibly TRBD2 (5 bases). V lost 2 bases and J lost 0, with 18 bases in between. The CDR3 covers 18 residues. The germline V gene has CDR1 SGHDN and CDR2 FVKESK.

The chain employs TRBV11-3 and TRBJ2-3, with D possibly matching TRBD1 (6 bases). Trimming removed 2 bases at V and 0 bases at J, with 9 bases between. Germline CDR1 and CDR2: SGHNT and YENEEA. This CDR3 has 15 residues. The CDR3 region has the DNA TGTGCCAGCAGCTTACAGGGGCTTAGCACAGATACGCAGTATTTT. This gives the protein CASSLQGLSTDTQYF.